Each of the 13 T cell receptor beta chains below was sequenced from the same sample in a study of T cells in Graves' hyperthyroidism and ophthalmopathy. There were TCR beta CDR3 regions amplified from RNA transcripts. During a first-round RT-PCR of the TCR CDR3, the HTBI primer set was used. TCRdb used MiXCR to reprocess the multiplex PCR reads, holding one entry per CDR3 protein. The sample yields hundreds of thousands of distinct CDR3 sequences, 14% seen once. Sequencing input: blood. The receptors come from a woman aged 25 to 39 with Graves' hyperthyroidism.

This clonotype has at least ten counts. J is TRBJ1-2 and V is TRBV9; D unresolved. Per germline, CDR1 SGDLS and CDR2 YYNGEE. This CDR3 has 15 residues. Deletions cut 0 bases from V and 4 bases from J, with 13 bases between. The CDR3 DNA follows: TGTGCCAGCAGCGTAGGAAAGGAAAGCCCCTATGGCTACACCTTC. This encodes CASSVGKESPYGYTF.

As for this clonotype: A single base separates this from a much larger clone, so it may be a read error. The V and J genes are TRBV7-3 and TRBJ2-1; a possible D gene is TRBD2 (6 bases). The length of the CDR3 is 17 residues. The germline V gene encodes CDR1 SGHTA and CDR2 FQGTGA. The DNA of the CDR3 is TGTGTCAGCAGCGCGGGGAATGGGCGCAGCTCCTACAATGAGCAGTTCTTC. Its protein is CVSSAGNGRSSYNEQFF.

The chain recombines TRBV18 with TRBJ1-5, with unresolved D. The V and J ends lost 4 bases and 5 bases respectively, with 12 bases between them. Per germline, CDR1 KGHSH and CDR2 LQKENI. The CDR3 sequence is 14 residues long. The CDR3 loop is CASSLSPRDQPQHF. The CDR3 DNA is TGTGCCAGCTCACTCTCGCCGCGGGATCAGCCCCAGCATTTT.

This chain joins TRBV27 and TRBJ1-6, with a tentative D call TRBD1 (5 bases). Germline-derived CDR1 and CDR2 are MNHEY and SMNVEV (reference sequence). Trimming cost V 6 bases and J 0 bases, with 15 bases left between them. CDR3 length equals 17 residues. This CDR3 reads CASSSVGASSYNSPLHF. The CDR3 DNA sequence: TGTGCCAGCAGCTCCGTAGGGGCTAGCTCCTATAATTCACCCCTCCACTTT.

The V gene is TRBV27, the J gene TRBJ2-3; D uncertain. Trimming took 5 bases from V and 2 from J, leaving 14 bases between them. The CDR3 has 15 residues. Germline V lookup: CDR1 MNHEY, CDR2 SMNVEV (reference sequence). This CDR3 reads CASSGQFGNTDTQYF. In DNA, the CDR3 is TGTGCCAGCAGTGGCCAGTTCGGTAACACAGATACGCAGTATTTT.

The V and J genes are TRBV3-1 and TRBJ2-2, with TRBD1 matching 10 bases. From germline, CDR1 is LGHDT and CDR2 YNNKEL (reference sequence). This CDR3 is 17 amino acids long. V shed 7 bases, J shed 10 bases, and the junction held 18 bases outside the gene matches. CDR3 sequence reads: CASTSWGDRGRLEELFF. CDR3 nucleotides: TGTGCCAGCACTTCCTGGGGGGACAGGGGACGTCTCGAGGAGCTGTTTTTT.

V gene TRBV3-2 combines with J gene TRBJ2-5; the D call TRBD1 from the table was never checked on the DNA. TRBV3-2 is designated a pseudogene. The CDR3 spans 15 residues. CDR3: CASSLQGARQETQYF. The CDR3 nucleotides are TGTGCCAGCAGCCTACAGGGGGCCCGTCAAGAGACCCAGTACTTC.

This clonotype came up a few times. The V and J genes are TRBV6-5 and TRBJ2-1, with 8 bases identical to TRBD2. CDR3 size: 16 residues. V lost 2 bases and J lost 7; bases outside the gene matches: 10. Looked up from germline, CDR1 is MNHEY and CDR2 is SVGAGI. CDR3 in amino acids: CASSYPPSGRENEQFF. DNA for the CDR3: TGTGCCAGCAGTTACCCTCCTTCCGGGAGGGAAAATGAGCAGTTCTTC.

This clonotype was counted a few times. The chain links TRBV20-1 to TRBJ2-1; D gene ambiguous. The CDR3 runs 13 residues. Germline loops: CDR1 DFQATT, CDR2 SNEGSKA (reference sequence). V shed 0 bases and J shed 9 bases, with 12 bases lying between them. Written as DNA, the CDR3 is TGCAGTGCTAGAGATCCAGTGCGCACTGAGCAGTTCTTC. Its protein product is CSARDPVRTEQFF.

In this sample, this clonotype turned up many times. The chain couples TRBV28 to TRBJ2-3, with 9 bases fitting TRBD1. The germline gives CDR1 MDHEN, CDR2 SYDVKM. The CDR3 consists of 13 residues. After removal of 8 bases from V and 4 bases from J, the junction contained 4 bases not matched to a gene. CDR3 sequence: CASGTGPSDTQYF. For the CDR3, the DNA is TGTGCCAGCGGGACAGGGCCTTCAGATACGCAGTATTTT.

This clonotype is a singleton in its sample. This chain connects TRBV29-1 to TRBJ2-1; 10 bases fit TRBD2. With 1 base clipped from V and 4 bases from J, the junction kept 1 base outside the gene matches. The CDR3 has 14 residues. Per the germline V gene, CDR1 is SQVTM and CDR2 is ANQGSEA. The CDR3 region is CSVEGTSGYNEQFF. Here the CDR3 DNA reads TGCAGCGTTGAAGGGACTAGCGGTTACAATGAGCAGTTCTTC.

This clonotype appeared many times. CDR3 sequence: CASTTESNQPQHF. CDR3 in DNA: TGTGCCAGCACGACAGAAAGCAATCAGCCCCAGCATTTT. This chain joins TRBV6-1 and TRBJ1-5, with D tentatively TRBD1 (5 bases). Germline V gene lookup returns CDR1 MNHNS and CDR2 SASEGT. CDR3 length equals 13 residues. V was clipped by 7 bases and J by 1 base, with 8 bases between them.

This clonotype was seen repeatedly, ten times or more. The CDR3 spells CSAHRGGGETQYF. CDR3 nucleotides: TGCAGTGCGCACAGGGGAGGGGGAGAGACCCAGTACTTC. The rearrangement uses TRBV20-1 and TRBJ2-5; TRBD1 or TRBD2 may be the D gene (7 bases each). Germline V CDR1 and CDR2: DFQATT, SNEGSKA (reference sequence). V lost 6 bases to trimming and J lost 4 bases, with 15 bases between them. The CDR3 contains 13 residues.